These T cell receptor beta chains were read from a single sample in a study of T cell clonotyping in hematopoietic cell transplantation. The data were produced by immunoSEQ multiplex PCR, yet TCRdb's version contains in-frame clones alone and is incomplete. The sample holds 9,500 to 15,000 clones; roughly 89% are singletons and the top ten take 3% to 4.5%. What was sequenced was peripheral blood mononuclear cells. These receptors were taken from a human donor who either received an allogeneic hematopoietic cell transplant for a myeloid malignancy or was a related donor (not recorded which). Some clones in this sample may be carry-over from other donors' samples. Each CDR3 is given with its conserved first and last residue.

J: TRBJ1-1
V: TRBV5-8
length: 13
CDR3: CASSLKGVTEAFF

J: TRBJ1-3
V: TRBV18
length: 15
CDR3: CASSRLRGLGNTIYF

J: TRBJ1-5
V: TRBV12-5
length: 19
CDR3: CASGWYIGTRDGVGQPQHF

J: TRBJ1-6
V: TRBV28
length: 16
CDR3: CASSLIRASDNSPLHF

J: TRBJ2-7
V: TRBV19
length: 14
CDR3: CASSQTGRAYEQYF

J: TRBJ1-3
V: TRBV16
length: 15
CDR3: CASSQSQGAGNTIYF

J: TRBJ2-6
V: TRBV10-3
length: 15
CDR3: CALASGARGANVLTF

J: TRBJ2-7
V: TRBV4-3
length: 14
CDR3: CASSQGTAGFEQYF

J: TRBJ1-4
V: TRBV7-2
length: 15
CDR3: CASSSFPGAGEKLFF

J: TRBJ2-3
V: TRBV19
length: 13
CDR3: CASSITGADTQYF

J: TRBJ1-5
V: TRBV19
length: 16
CDR3: CASTQYYSYSNQPQHF

J: TRBJ2-7
V: TRBV10-3
length: 13
CDR3: CAIPPSGSYEQYF

J: TRBJ1-1
V: TRBV4-1
length: 14
CDR3: CASSQVAANTEAFF

J: TRBJ1-1
V: TRBV5-1
length: 13
CDR3: CASSPNGLVEAFF

J: TRBJ1-1
V: TRBV5-6
length: 14
CDR3: CASSLVQGYTEAFF

J: TRBJ2-7
V: TRBV9
length: 13
CDR3: CASSVGIDYEQYF

J: TRBJ1-1
V: TRBV9
length: 14
CDR3: CASSEPTGNTEAFF

J: TRBJ1-2
V: TRBV7-9
length: 16
CDR3: CASSTWTGGDNYGFTF

J: TRBJ1-2
V: TRBV7-2
length: 14
CDR3: CASNPPRAVYGYTF

J: TRBJ2-7
V: TRBV14
length: 17
CDR3: CASSQTSGGPLRYEQYF

J: TRBJ2-4
V: TRBV5-1
length: 15
CDR3: CASSLTGTYKNIQYF

J: TRBJ1-2
V: TRBV5-4
length: 15
CDR3: CASSPQGQGVYGYTF

J: TRBJ2-2
V: TRBV11-3
length: 16
CDR3: CASSLAIGTTTGELFF

J: TRBJ1-2
V: TRBV11-1
length: 13
CDR3: CASSLAADYGYTF

J: TRBJ1-2
V: TRBV7-3
length: 15
CDR3: CASSLSTQGISGYTF

J: TRBJ1-2
V: TRBV5-1
length: 13
CDR3: CASKGGVNYGYTF

J: TRBJ1-3
V: TRBV5-1
length: 16
CDR3: CASSLALTGKGNTIYF

J: TRBJ2-1
V: TRBV14
length: 17
CDR3: CASSPGEGTSTYNEQFF

J: TRBJ1-5
V: TRBV10-3
length: 13
CDR3: CAISGDRDQPQHF

J: TRBJ1-4
V: TRBV6-5
length: 15
CDR3: CASSYSTRDRLKLFF

J: TRBJ2-3
V: TRBV6-1
length: 14
CDR3: CASSEARSTDTQYF

J: TRBJ1-3
V: TRBV30
length: 14
CDR3: CAWRDGDSGNTIYF

J: TRBJ1-4
V: TRBV5-8
length: 15
CDR3: CASSPGQGTNEKLFF

J: TRBJ1-1
V: TRBV4-2
length: 14
CDR3: CASSQVRGGTEAFF

J: TRBJ2-1
V: TRBV27
length: 14
CDR3: CASSLGTSGGEQFF

J: TRBJ1-3
V: TRBV19
length: 16
CDR3: CASSDATGVSGNTIYF

J: TRBJ2-5
V: TRBV7-2
length: 11
CDR3: CASSLGGAQYF

J: TRBJ2-4
V: TRBV4-3
length: 13
CDR3: CASSQETGGIQYF

J: TRBJ2-2
V: TRBV11-1
length: 17
CDR3: CASSLSPGTSNTGELFF

J: TRBJ2-7
V: TRBV5-6
length: 14
CDR3: CASRTSGEIYEQYF

J: TRBJ2-7
V: TRBV5-1
length: 15
CDR3: CASSPRQYSSYEQYF

J: TRBJ1-2
V: TRBV11-3
length: 16
CDR3: CASSLDRLGANYGYTF